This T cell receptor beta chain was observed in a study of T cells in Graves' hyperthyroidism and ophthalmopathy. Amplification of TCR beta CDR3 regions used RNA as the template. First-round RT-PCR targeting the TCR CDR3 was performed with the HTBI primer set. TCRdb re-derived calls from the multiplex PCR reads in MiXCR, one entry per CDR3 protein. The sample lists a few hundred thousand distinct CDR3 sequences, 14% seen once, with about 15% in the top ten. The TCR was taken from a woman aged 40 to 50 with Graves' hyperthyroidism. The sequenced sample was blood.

In DNA form, the CDR3 reads TGTGCCATCAGTGAGTCAGAGGGGGGAGCTTTCTTT. This codes for CAISESEGGAFF. V gene TRBV10-3 combines with J gene TRBJ1-1; D may be TRBD1 (6 bases). Between the trimmed V and J ends, which lost 0 bases and 10 bases, there was a span of 9 bases. The germline CDR1 and CDR2 sequences are ENHRY and SYGVKD. CDR3 length: 12 amino acids.